Here is one T cell receptor (beta chain) with its context. This table comes from immunoSEQ multiplex PCR, and its TCRdb copy is limited to in-frame clones, with some not included. The sample contains almost 30,000 clones, 70% to 90% of which appear only once. This record comes from a study of blood T cell repertoires in COVID-19. V lost 3 bases to trimming and J lost 4 bases, with 10 bases between them. CDR3 length equals 14 residues. Germline V gives CDR1 SGHTA, CDR2 FQGTGA. This receptor was taken from a human donor in a cohort sampled during active COVID-19. Sequencing used peripheral blood. This chain joins TRBV7-3 and TRBJ2-1, with D possibly TRBD1 on 5 matching bases. The CDR3 sequence is CASSFQGGYNEQFF. The DNA for the CDR3 is TGTGCCAGCAGCTTCCAGGGTGGGTACAATGAGCAGTTCTTC.